Each of the 25 T cell receptor beta chains below was sequenced from the same sample in a study of T cells in Graves' hyperthyroidism and ophthalmopathy. Amplified regions were TCR beta CDR3 sequences from RNA transcripts. Using the HTBI primer set, a first-round RT-PCR was run on the TCR CDR3. TCRdb ran MiXCR on the multiplex PCR reads and lists one entry per CDR3 protein. This repertoire shows hundreds of thousands of distinct CDR3 sequences, over 35% found once; its top ten account for approximately 10%. Sequenced input: blood. The source is a young man with Graves' hyperthyroidism.

In its sample, this clonotype was seen many times. The CDR3 here is CASSSDLSQPQHF. The CDR3 DNA is TGTGCCAGCAGCTCCGACCTTAGTCAGCCCCAGCATTTT. The gene calls are TRBV7-2 and TRBJ1-5; no reliable D call. The germline V gene has CDR1 SGHTA and CDR2 FQGNSA. The CDR3 extends over 13 amino acids. Trimming left V 4 bases short and J 6 bases short, with 10 bases between.

Concerning this clonotype: A much larger clone is a single base away; this may be a read error. J is TRBJ2-6 and V is TRBV14; tentatively, D is TRBD1 (5 bases). This CDR3 contains 13 residues. Germline V gives CDR1 SGHDN, CDR2 FVKESK. The CDR3 reads CPEGYSGANVPTF. The DNA of the CDR3 is TGCCCTGAAGGGTACTCTGGGGCCAACGTCCCGACTTTC.

The chain joins TRBV7-3 to TRBJ1-4; maybe TRBD1 (5 bases). V lost 0 bases and J lost 6, with 11 bases in between. Looked up from germline, CDR1 is SGHTA and CDR2 is FQGTGA. This CDR3 contains 15 residues. CDR3 amino acids: CASSLTGVSDEKLFF. For the CDR3, the DNA is TGTGCCAGCAGCTTAACGGGGGTTTCAGATGAAAAACTGTTTTTT.

In its sample, this clonotype was seen many times. The chain uses TRBV19 and TRBJ2-7; no firm D call. Germline V CDR1 and CDR2: LNHDA, SQIVND (reference sequence). V gave up 9 bases and J gave up 0 bases, with 12 bases separating them. The CDR3 sequence is 13 residues long. The CDR3 nucleotides are TGTGCCAGCGGCGATATCCTCTCCTACGAGCAGTACTTC. Protein product: CASGDILSYEQYF.

As for this clonotype: The junction shows a germline mismatch at one end, possibly a read error. The rearrangement joins TRBV5-1 to TRBJ1-4; D perhaps matches TRBD1 (5 bases). Germline V gene data show CDR1 as SGHRS and CDR2 as YFSETQ. The CDR3 sequence is 16 residues long. CDR3 coding DNA: TGCGCCAGCAACTTGGGGGATCGGAGGACTAATGAAAAACTGCTTTTT. This gives the protein CASNLGDRRTNEKLLF.

For this clonotype: It may be a read error: a sequence one base away is much more abundant. The chain recombines TRBV25-1 with TRBJ1-3, with D unclear. This CDR3 is 16 amino acids long. Germline V gene data show CDR1 as MGHDK and CDR2 as SYGVNS. CDR3 sequence: CAGSEVEPSSGNTIYF. CDR3 bases: TGTGCCGGCAGTGAAGTGGAGCCGAGCTCTGGAAACACCATATATTTT.

The V call is TRBV10-3, the J call TRBJ1-1; D is unclear. The V end lost 7 bases, the J end lost 6 bases, and 9 bases lay between the germline ends. CDR1 and CDR2 from the germline V gene are ENHRY and SYGVKD. CDR3 length equals 11 residues. The CDR3 DNA reads TGTGCCATCACTGCTGGAGCTGAAGCTTTCTTT. This codes for CAITAGAEAFF.

This chain links TRBV11-2 with TRBJ2-6; D is possibly TRBD1 (6 bases). This CDR3 contains 16 residues. V gave up 5 bases and J gave up 0 bases, with 11 bases separating them. Germline V gene data show CDR1 as SGHAT and CDR2 as FQNNGV. CDR3 loop: CASSEQGDSGANVLTF. As DNA, the CDR3 is TGTGCCAGCAGCGAACAGGGCGACTCTGGGGCCAACGTCCTGACTTTC.

This clonotype was seen only once. The rearrangement links TRBV6-2 or TRBV6-3 to TRBJ2-5; 14 bases are a match to TRBD2. The V and J ends lost 4 bases and 9 bases, in that order; junction bases with no gene match: 13. This CDR3 is built from 17 residues. Germline V gene data show CDR1 as MNHEY and CDR2 as SVGEGT. Here the CDR3 DNA reads TGTGCCAGCAGTTCGGGACTAGCGGGGGCCCGAGGGGAGGCCCAGTACTTC. Translation: CASSSGLAGARGEAQYF.

The chain combines TRBV13 with TRBJ2-7; no clear D. The CDR3 runs to 13 residues. V was shortened by 0 bases and J by 6 bases, with 9 bases between the two germline ends. Germline lookup yields CDR1 PRHDT and CDR2 FYEKMQ (reference sequence). In DNA form, the CDR3 reads TGTGCCAGCAGCTTAGGGGCAGATGGCGAGCAGTACTTC. As protein: CASSLGADGEQYF. Full variable domain (missing parts from reference TRBV13 and TRBJ2-7): AAGVIQSPRHLIKEKRETATLKCYPIPRHDTVYWYQQGPGQDPQFLISFYEKMQSDKGSIPDRFSAQQFSDYHSELNMSSLELGDSALYFCASSLGADGEQYFGPGTRLTVT.

Ten or more counts support this clonotype. J is TRBJ1-1 and V is TRBV10-2, with a weak D call TRBD1 (6 bases). This CDR3 is 15 amino acids long. The germline V gene has CDR1 WSHSY and CDR2 SAAADI. Trimming cost V 6 bases and J 3 bases, with 17 bases left between them. The CDR3 coding sequence is TGCGCCAGCAGGGGGGCAGGAGATGGGTACACTGAAGCTTTCTTT. Its translation is CASRGAGDGYTEAFF.

A few counts support this clonotype. J is TRBJ2-5 and V is TRBV6-1; 8 bases match TRBD2. Germline assignment: CDR1 MNHNS and CDR2 SASEGT. The CDR3 loop spans 16 amino acids. J lost 2 bases, V lost 5 bases, and 10 bases had no gene match. The CDR3 nucleotides are TGTGCCAGCAGTACGTCCACGCGCGGGGGGCAAGAGACCCAGTACTTC. Its translation: CASSTSTRGGQETQYF.

The chain joins TRBV2 to TRBJ1-6; D perhaps matches TRBD1 (5 bases). CDR3 length: 15 residues. The germline V gene encodes CDR1 SNHLY and CDR2 FYNNEI. Trimming shortened V by 6 bases and J by 7 bases, and 16 bases separated the two germline ends. CDR3 residues: CASSYVLGENSPLHF. The DNA for the CDR3 is TGTGCCAGCAGCTACGTACTGGGGGAGAATTCACCCCTCCACTTT. The whole variable domain, remainder taken from reference TRBV2 and TRBJ1-6, is EPEVTQTPSHQVTQMGQEVILRCVPISNHLYFYWYRQILGQKVEFLVSFYNNEISEKSEIFDDQFSVERPDGSNFTLKIRSTKLEDSAMYFCASSYVLGENSPLHFGNGTRLTVT.

About this clonotype: A much larger clone sits a single nucleotide away, making a read error possible. The rearrangement joins TRBV29-1 to TRBJ2-5; 11 bases are a match to TRBD2. The CDR3 is 13 residues long. V shed 5 bases and J 4 bases; nucleotides not matched to a gene: 3. Per the germline V gene, CDR1 is SQVTM and CDR2 is ANQGSEA. CDR3 sequence: CSVPGTSGETQYF. The DNA for the CDR3 is TGCAGCGTTCCCGGGACTAGCGGAGAGACCCAGTACTTC.

This clonotype was counted ten times or more. The chain joins TRBV9 to TRBJ1-2; 8 bases align to TRBD1. CDR3 length equals 14 residues. The J segment lost 7 bases and the V segment lost 3 bases, leaving 8 bases of the junction unmatched. Germline loops: CDR1 SGDLS, CDR2 YYNGEE. The CDR3 loop is CASSGQDRAPGYTF. The CDR3 DNA reads as TGTGCCAGCAGCGGCCAGGACAGGGCTCCTGGCTACACCTTC. The full variable domain, its missing parts supplied by reference TRBV9 and TRBJ1-2, is DSGVTQTPKHLITATGQRVTLRCSPRSGDLSVYWYQQSLDQGLQFLIQYYNGEERAKGNILERFSAQQFPDLHSELNLSSLELGDSALYFCASSGQDRAPGYTFGSGTRLTVV.

This clonotype was counted only a few times. The gene calls are TRBV10-3 and TRBJ1-2; possible D gene TRBD1, 5 bases. Between the trimmed V and J ends, which lost 10 bases and 7 bases, there was a span of 10 bases. This CDR3 region has 10 residues. Per the germline V gene, CDR1 is ENHRY and CDR2 is SYGVKD. CDR3 sequence: CATGTGGYTF. CDR3 nucleotide sequence: TGTGCCACCGGGACGGGTGGCTACACCTTC.

This clonotype showed up many times. The chain is built from TRBV12-3 or TRBV12-4 and TRBJ1-1; D unresolved. The CDR3 spans 12 residues. V gave up 3 bases and J gave up 5 bases, with 7 bases separating them. The CDR3: CASSFTGTEAFF. In DNA, the CDR3 is TGTGCCAGCAGTTTCACCGGGACTGAAGCTTTCTTT.

This clonotype was counted at least ten times. V and J are TRBV20-1 and TRBJ2-6, with D perhaps given as TRBD1 or TRBD2 (5 bases each). V lost 0 bases and J lost 8, with 8 bases in between. The CDR3 consists of 13 residues. Germline values: CDR1 DFQATT, CDR2 SNEGSKA (reference sequence). CDR3 sequence: CSAREEGSNVLTF. The CDR3 region has the DNA TGCAGTGCTAGAGAAGAGGGGTCCAACGTCCTGACTTTC.

This clonotype was counted at least ten times. The chain carries TRBV9 and TRBJ1-1; 8 positions agree with TRBD1. This CDR3 region has 14 residues. Germline V gene sequence: CDR1 SGDLS, CDR2 YYNGEE. With V trimmed by 3 bases and J by 1 base, 2 bases remained unmatched. The CDR3 reads CASSGQGRNTEAFF. In DNA form, the CDR3 reads TGTGCCAGCAGCGGACAGGGGAGGAACACTGAAGCTTTCTTT.

This clonotype occurred many times. The rearrangement links TRBV2 to TRBJ1-6; unclear D gene. Germline values: CDR1 SNHLY, CDR2 FYNNEI. V was cut by 8 bases and J by 9 bases, with 17 bases left in between. This CDR3 is built from 14 residues. Here the CDR3 DNA reads TGTGCCAGCGGAGAGGACGGTGGGGTTTCACCCCTCCACTTT. As protein: CASGEDGGVSPLHF.

In this sample, this clonotype turned up a few times. The V and J genes are TRBV2 and TRBJ2-7, with 9 bases that match TRBD1. The V and J ends lost 8 bases and 5 bases, in that order; junction bases with no gene match: 13. Germline V gene lookup returns CDR1 SNHLY and CDR2 FYNNEI. The length of the CDR3 is 15 residues. Written as DNA, the CDR3 is TGTGCCAGCTCCCGTACGATGGGACAGGGCCACGAGCAGTACTTC. Translating gives CASSRTMGQGHEQYF.

A single count supports this clonotype. The chain carries TRBV9 and TRBJ2-5; 14 positions agree with TRBD2. The trim removed 2 bases at V and 5 bases at J, leaving 2 bases unmatched. The CDR3 sequence is 15 residues long. The germline gives CDR1 SGDLS, CDR2 YYNGEE. The CDR3 loop is CASSVTSGGAETQYF. CDR3 bases: TGTGCCAGCAGCGTGACTAGCGGGGGGGCTGAGACCCAGTACTTC. The full variable domain, rest sourced from reference TRBV9 and TRBJ2-5, is DSGVTQTPKHLITATGQRVTLRCSPRSGDLSVYWYQQSLDQGLQFLIQYYNGEERAKGNILERFSAQQFPDLHSELNLSSLELGDSALYFCASSVTSGGAETQYFGPGTRLLVL.

The DNA for the CDR3 is TGTGCCAGCAGCACGGGAGACAGGACCGGGGAGCTGTTTTTT. This codes for CASSTGDRTGELFF. The chain is built from TRBV7-2 and TRBJ2-2, with D perhaps assigned TRBD1 or TRBD2 (6 bases each). The V gene lost 5 bases and the J gene lost 5 bases, with 12 bases spanning the gap. This CDR3 is built from 14 residues. Germline V gene data show CDR1 as SGHTA and CDR2 as FQGNSA.

This clonotype was observed many times. The V gene is TRBV9, the J gene TRBJ2-5, with 7 bases that match TRBD1. CDR1 and CDR2 from the germline V gene are SGDLS and YYNGEE. This CDR3 contains 13 residues. The J segment lost 1 base and the V segment lost 9 bases, leaving 6 bases of the junction unmatched. In DNA form, the CDR3 reads TGTGCCACTTCTTGGGACAGCCAAGAGACCCAGTACTTC. Protein sequence: CATSWDSQETQYF.

The chain couples TRBV7-2 to TRBJ2-2; 9 bases agree with TRBD2. The CDR3 is 15 residues long. CDR1 and CDR2 from the germline V gene are SGHTA and FQGNSA. V shed 7 bases and J 7 bases; nucleotides not matched to a gene: 10. The CDR3 DNA sequence: TGTGCCAGCATGGGGAGCGGGAGGTTCGTCGGGGAGCTGTTTTTT. Its protein product is CASMGSGRFVGELFF.